The 10 T cell receptor beta chains given below trace back to one sample, sequenced in a study of blood T cell repertoires in COVID-19. TCRdb's copy holds only in-frame clones and misses some; the assay was immunoSEQ multiplex PCR. The sample carries a few hundred thousand clones, around 83% recorded once. The sequencing input was PBMCs or T cells enriched from blood (not recorded which). These receptors came from a woman aged 45 to 65 who had recovered from COVID-19.

A few counts support this clone. DNA of the CDR3: TGTGCCAGCAGGCAGGGGGATGGCTACACCTTC. The encoded protein is CASRQGDGYTF. This rearrangement joins TRBV2 to TRBJ1-2; TRBD1 matches 7 bases. Losses at the gene ends were 6 bases for V and 6 bases for J; bases not matched to a gene: 1. CDR1 SNHLY and CDR2 FYNNEI come from the germline V gene. This CDR3 spans 11 amino acids.

The chain has TRBV28 and TRBJ2-2; 10 nucleotides line up with TRBD1. From germline, CDR1 is MDHEN and CDR2 SYDVKM. Losses at the gene ends were 8 bases for V and 7 bases for J; bases not matched to a gene: 4. The CDR3 has 13 amino acids. Here the CDR3 reads CASGQGVGGELFF. The DNA of the CDR3 is TGTGCCAGCGGACAGGGGGTTGGCGGGGAGCTGTTTTTT.

The rearrangement links TRBV27 to TRBJ2-7; TRBD1 might be the D (6 bases). Trimming stripped 9 bases from V and 2 bases from J, with 17 bases between. Germline V gene sequence: CDR1 MNHEY, CDR2 SMNVEV (reference sequence). The CDR3 has 14 amino acids. The CDR3 sequence is CARGVGQGPYEQYF. The CDR3 coding sequence is TGTGCCAGGGGCGTTGGGCAGGGGCCCTACGAGCAGTACTTC.

The V call is TRBV7-2, the J call TRBJ2-7; 9 bases are shared with TRBD1. Germline CDR1 and CDR2: SGHTA and FQGNSA. There are 14 residues in the CDR3. V was pared by 7 bases and J by 7 bases, with 11 bases of the junction left unmatched. DNA of the CDR3: TGTGCCAGCACCTCCGGGACAGGGTCGAGGGAGCAGTACTTC. Translated: CASTSGTGSREQYF.

CDR3 bases: TGTGCCAGCAGCCCAGGACTAGCGGGAGGATCACAAGAGACCCAGTACTTC. This encodes CASSPGLAGGSQETQYF. This chain uses TRBV9 with TRBJ2-5, with 14 bases fitting TRBD2. The germline gives CDR1 SGDLS, CDR2 YYNGEE. The CDR3 runs 17 residues. The ends lost 4 bases at V and 2 bases at J; junction bases unmatched: 7.

V usage is TRBV2 and J usage is TRBJ1-1, with 9 bases lining up with TRBD1. Per germline, CDR1 SNHLY and CDR2 FYNNEI. This CDR3 is 13 amino acids long. The junction had 9 bases not matched to a gene; V was cut back by 10 bases and J by 6 bases. CDR3 amino acids: CATLRDRVPEAFF. CDR3 nucleotides: TGTGCCACCCTCCGGGACAGGGTTCCTGAAGCTTTCTTT. The variable domain in full, completed from reference TRBV2 and TRBJ1-1, reads EPEVTQTPSHQVTQMGQEVILRCVPISNHLYFYWYRQILGQKVEFLVSFYNNEISEKSEIFDDQFSVERPDGSNFTLKIRSTKLEDSAMYFCATLRDRVPEAFFGQGTRLTVV.

J is TRBJ1-6 and V is TRBV7-9; maybe TRBD1 (6 bases). Germline V gene sequence: CDR1 SEHNR, CDR2 FQNEAQ (reference sequence). V gave up 5 bases and J gave up 6 bases, with 17 bases separating them. This CDR3 is 16 amino acids long. The CDR3: CASSRLQGHGNSPLHF. CDR3 bases: TGTGCCAGCAGCAGACTACAGGGACATGGTAATTCACCCCTCCACTTT.

The chain recombines TRBV5-1 with TRBJ2-3; TRBD2 aligns across 8 bases. This CDR3 has 16 residues. V was pared by 7 bases and J by 6 bases, with 16 bases of the junction left unmatched. Germline-derived CDR1 and CDR2 are SGHRS and YFSETQ. The CDR3 region has the DNA TGCGCCAGCGGACAACTAGCGGCTCAACGCGGGGATACGCAGTATTTT. Protein product: CASGQLAAQRGDTQYF.

The V gene is TRBV11-2, the J gene TRBJ2-3; TRBD1 aligns across 9 bases. Germline V CDR1 and CDR2: SGHAT, FQNNGV. V lost 5 bases and J lost 2; bases outside the gene matches: 2. The CDR3 is 14 amino acids. The CDR3 coding sequence is TGTGCCAGCAGCCGGACAGGGGCCACAGATACGCAGTATTTT. This encodes CASSRTGATDTQYF. Drawing the rest from reference TRBV11-2 and TRBJ2-3, the complete variable domain is EAGVAQSPRYKIIEKRQSVAFWCNPISGHATLYWYQQILGQGPKLLIQFQNNGVVDDSQLPKDRFSAERLKGVDSTLKIQPAKLEDSAVYLCASSRTGATDTQYFGPGTRLTVL.

The V and J genes are TRBV19 and TRBJ1-3, with D possibly being TRBD1 (6 bases). The CDR3 has 15 amino acids. Germline V gene lookup returns CDR1 LNHDA and CDR2 SQIVND (reference sequence). V gave up 9 bases and J gave up 7 bases, with 22 bases separating them. CDR3 in amino acids: CASRGPSAPSNTIYF. The CDR3 bases are TGTGCCAGCAGGGGCCCGAGCGCCCCGTCCAACACCATATATTTT.